This T cell receptor (beta chain) was identified in a study of T cell responses to AZD1222 COVID-19 vaccine. Broader study findings: Vaccine-related CD4 TCRs covered spike, predominating at 160-218 and 743-854.

On this clone: The antigen remains undetermined.

This CDR3 region has 13 residues. The V gene lost 3 bases and the J gene lost 6 bases, with 12 bases spanning the gap. CDR1 GTSNPN and CDR2 SVGIG come from the germline V gene (reference sequence). Sequencing was performed with immunoSEQ multiplex PCR; in TCRdb, only in-frame clones are kept and a portion is missing. This sample has approximately 190,000 clones, with over 80% found just once. The origin of this receptor is an adult in good health. Sequencing used peripheral blood, obtained on day 0 of AZD1222 vaccination. This chain connects TRBV30 to TRBJ1-5, with D possibly being TRBD1 (6 bases). CDR3 DNA: TGTGCCTGGAGCCAAAGGGGGGCTCAGCCCCAGCATTTT. It yields the protein CAWSQRGAQPQHF.